This T cell receptor beta chain stems from a study of cytomegalovirus exposure and HLA in healthy donors. About the research overall: The 120 validation repertoires used the same platform as the roughly 700 first-cohort repertoires (as reported by a later analysis). Study observations and caveats: Listed as cytomegalovirus-associated were 150 to 200 TCR beta chains. It was reportedly the case that the classifier diagnosed cytomegalovirus status with high specificity and sensitivity.

In this sample, this clone turned up once. Antigen specificity is unknown. The assay was immunoSEQ multiplex PCR, and TCRdb's table has in-frame clones only and misses some. This table has about 150,000 clones, approximately 89% appearing once. The receptor's source is a young woman in good health and CMV-seropositive. The sequencing input was PBMCs.

CDR3 nucleotide sequence: TGCGCCAGCACCCTGGGGGCAGACCTTAACAATGAGCAGTTCTTC. Translating gives CASTLGADLNNEQFF. V gene TRBV5-1 combines with J gene TRBJ2-1; possibly TRBD1 for D (6 bases). Germline V lookup: CDR1 SGHRS, CDR2 YFSETQ. The V end was cut by 6 bases, the J end by 5 bases, with 18 bases between. This CDR3 has 15 amino acids.